This entry describes one T cell receptor beta chain. This entry comes from a study of T cell changes during pregnancy in multiple sclerosis. The CDR3 contains 17 residues. After removal of 8 bases from V and 6 bases from J, the junction contained 14 bases not matched to a gene. CDR1 and CDR2 (germline): ENHRY, SYGVKD. Profiling relied on immunoSEQ multiplex PCR, and the TCRdb table lists in-frame clones only, not all of them. Counted here are roughly 40,000 clones, 90% to 95% occurring once; the ten biggest clones make up 7.8%. This TCR derives from a female donor with multiple sclerosis, enrolled in a pregnancy study. This chain joins TRBV10-3 and TRBJ2-1; TRBD2 matches 12 bases. This sample comprised CD8+ T cells from peripheral blood mononuclear cells, obtained before pregnancy. The CDR3 sequence is CAIQVQRTSGALNEQFF. The CDR3 DNA reads TGTGCCATCCAGGTCCAACGGACTAGCGGGGCCCTCAATGAGCAGTTCTTC.